This is a list of T cell receptor beta chains from one sample in a study of vaccination effects on CD4 cells after COVID-19. Assay used: immunoSEQ multiplex PCR; TCRdb lists only in-frame clones, some missing. This sample has just under 65,000 clones, with around 75% found just once. Antigens of these TCRs are unknown. The sample here was CD4+ T cells from PBMCs cultured with HCoV-OC43 spike peptides, taken before COVID-19 vaccination. The receptors were sampled from a human donor who received a COVID-19 vaccine. Each CDR3 is given with its conserved first and last residue. D genes are given only for firm matches. Expanded clones are given a class, and other clones once, few, many or no size at all.

TRBV3-1/TRBV3-2,TRBJ1-2,few,-,CASSQAGYYGYTF,TGTGCCAGCAGCCAAGCCGGGTACTATGGCTACACCTTC
TRBV6-2/TRBV6-3,TRBJ2-5,-,-,CASSVQSHEGETQYF,TGTGCCAGCAGTGTGCAATCGCACGAGGGAGAGACCCAGTACTTC
TRBV4-1,TRBJ1-2,once,-,CASSQDSGGYGYTF,TGCGCCAGCAGCCAAGATTCGGGGGGGTATGGCTACACCTTC
TRBV7-7,TRBJ2-5,once,-,CASSRRAQETQYF,TGTGCCAGCAGCCGCCGGGCCCAAGAGACCCAGTACTTC
TRBV7-2,TRBJ2-5,-,TRBD2,CASSDSGTSGGAGETQYF,TGTGCCAGCAGCGACTCCGGGACTAGCGGGGGGGCCGGAGAGACCCAGTACTTC
TRBV7-9,TRBJ2-3,once,-,CASSPFVAGTQYF,TGTGCCAGCAGCCCATTCGTCGCGGGGACGCAGTATTTT
TRBV4-2,TRBJ2-5,-,-,CASSQEGIADIMETQYF,TGTGCCAGCAGCCAGGAAGGCATCGCGGACATAATGGAGACCCAGTACTTC
TRBV7-9,TRBJ1-1,-,TRBD1,CASSSQTGGFAEAFF,TGTGCCAGCAGCTCACAGACAGGGGGCTTCGCTGAAGCTTTCTTT
TRBV9,TRBJ1-4,once,TRBD1,CASSAAGQVFEKLFF,TGTGCCAGCAGCGCCGCGGGACAGGTTTTTGAAAAACTGTTTTTT
TRBV19,TRBJ1-2,once,-,CASSTGSYGYGYTF,TGTGCCAGTAGTACAGGGTCATACGGCTATGGCTACACCTTC
TRBV10-3,TRBJ1-4,-,-,CAIIWASRNEKLFF,TGTGCCATCATATGGGCGTCGAGGAATGAAAAACTGTTTTTT
TRBV10-1,TRBJ2-5,-,TRBD1,CASSESTGTGYQETQYF,TGCGCCAGCAGTGAGTCTACCGGGACAGGCTACCAAGAGACCCAGTACTTC
TRBV28,TRBJ1-1,-,-,CASSYLGALAEAFF,TGTGCCAGCAGCTACCTAGGGGCGCTGGCTGAAGCTTTCTTT
TRBV24-1,TRBJ2-1,-,-,CATMSISPRGEQFF,TGTGCCACCATGTCAATTTCGCCCCGGGGTGAGCAGTTCTTC
TRBV24-1,TRBJ1-2,-,-,CATSERGRGYTF,TGTGCCACCAGTGAGCGGGGGAGAGGCTACACCTTC
TRBV9,TRBJ2-3,-,TRBD2,CASSVGPASGYSTDTQYF,TGTGCCAGCAGCGTAGGCCCGGCTAGCGGTTATAGCACAGATACGCAGTATTTT
TRBV10-3,TRBJ1-5,-,-,CAISDTDQPQHF,TGTGCCATCAGTGATACCGATCAGCCCCAGCATTTT
TRBV3-1/TRBV3-2,TRBJ1-3,-,-,CASSQDSGSGNTIYF,TGTGCCAGCAGCCAAGACTCAGGGTCTGGAAACACCATATATTTT
TRBV2,TRBJ1-3,-,-,CASRRQGSSGNTIYF,TGTGCCAGCAGGCGTCAGGGTAGCTCTGGAAACACCATATATTTT
TRBV29-1,TRBJ2-3,-,TRBD1,CSVSSGQGDTDTQYF,TGCAGCGTTAGTTCGGGACAGGGGGACACAGATACGCAGTATTTT
TRBV24-1,TRBJ1-2,-,-,CATSDARGFGYTF,TGTGCCACCAGTGATGCCCGGGGGTTTGGCTACACCTTC
TRBV3-1/TRBV3-2,TRBJ2-3,-,-,CASRGEDTQYF,TGTGCCAGCAGGGGTGAAGATACGCAGTATTTT
TRBV10-2,TRBJ1-2,-,-,CASSESMWGEGGYTF,TGCGCCAGCAGTGAGTCGATGTGGGGGGAAGGTGGCTACACCTTC
TRBV7-3,TRBJ2-3,once,-,CASSLSRSTDTQYF,TGTGCCAGCAGCTTAAGTCGGAGCACAGATACGCAGTATTTT
TRBV13,TRBJ2-1,-,-,CASSFLRTYNEQFF,TGTGCCAGCAGCTTTCTCAGAACCTACAATGAGCAGTTCTTC
TRBV19,TRBJ1-3,-,-,CASKLGRGRSSGNTIYF,TGTGCCAGTAAGCTGGGCAGGGGCCGAAGCTCTGGAAACACCATATATTTT
TRBV10-3,TRBJ1-1,few,-,CAISLNLESAFF,TGTGCCATCAGTCTAAACCTAGAAAGCGCTTTCTTT
TRBV19,TRBJ2-2,-,-,CASSIDRWASPNTGELFF,TGTGCCAGTAGTATAGATCGGTGGGCCAGCCCGAACACCGGGGAGCTGTTTTTT
TRBV18,TRBJ1-3,once,-,CASSPQGSGNTIYF,TGTGCCAGCTCACCACAGGGTTCTGGAAACACCATATATTTT
TRBV11-3,TRBJ2-4,-,TRBD1,CASSEGTAAKNIQYF,TGTGCCAGCAGCGAAGGGACAGCGGCCAAAAACATTCAGTACTTC
TRBV9,TRBJ1-1,-,-,CASSVAPVSFNTEAFF,TGTGCCAGCAGCGTAGCCCCGGTCTCTTTTAACACTGAAGCTTTCTTT
TRBV6-5,TRBJ2-2,once,-,CASIQVRELFF,TGTGCCAGCATACAGGTCAGGGAGCTGTTTTTT
TRBV5-1,TRBJ1-1,-,-,CASSLGQSREAFF,TGCGCCAGCAGCTTGGGGCAGTCGCGTGAAGCTTTCTTT
TRBV19,TRBJ2-6,-,-,CASSIRGSSGANVLTF,TGTGCCAGTAGTATTCGAGGGAGCTCTGGGGCCAACGTCCTGACTTTC
TRBV29-1,TRBJ2-2,-,-,CSVRQTNTGELFF,TGCAGCGTTCGGCAGACGAACACCGGGGAGCTGTTTTTT
TRBV7-9,TRBJ2-2,-,-,CASSPPLGGVGELFF,TGTGCCAGCAGCCCACCCTTGGGGGGAGTCGGGGAGCTGTTTTTT
TRBV5-1,TRBJ1-6,-,TRBD1,CASTGQGPDSPLHF,TGCGCCAGCACAGGACAGGGTCCGGATTCACCCCTCCACTTT
TRBV19,TRBJ2-1,-,TRBD1,CASINRDRGYNEQFF,TGTGCCAGTATCAACCGGGACAGGGGCTACAATGAGCAGTTCTTC
TRBV11-1,TRBJ1-3,-,TRBD1,CASSRNRGGGNTIYF,TGTGCCAGCAGCCGAAACAGGGGCGGTGGAAACACCATATATTTT
TRBV6-1,TRBJ1-1,-,-,CASSEGPTNTEAFF,TGTGCCAGCAGTGAAGGGCCGACGAACACTGAAGCTTTCTTT
TRBV2,TRBJ2-3,-,TRBD2,CASKLAGVSTDTQYF,TGTGCCAGCAAATTAGCGGGTGTAAGCACAGATACGCAGTATTTT
TRBV21-1,TRBJ2-5,-,-,CASISERLQETQYF,TGTGCCAGCATCTCCGAGAGACTCCAAGAGACCCAGTACTTC
TRBV5-1,TRBJ2-3,-,-,CASSFGPPRGTDTQYF,TGCGCCAGCAGCTTCGGACCGCCGCGAGGCACAGATACGCAGTATTTT
TRBV6-5,TRBJ1-2,-,-,CASGQNYGYTF,TGTGCCAGCGGGCAGAACTATGGCTACACCTTC
TRBV11-2,TRBJ2-1,-,-,CASSFSSFGEQFF,TGTGCCAGCAGCTTTTCTTCTTTCGGGGAGCAGTTCTTC
TRBV9,TRBJ2-3,-,-,CASSNDELGTDTQYF,TGTGCCAGCAGCAACGACGAGCTAGGCACAGATACGCAGTATTTT